The rows below give T cell receptor beta chains drawn from one sample of a study of T-cell memory formation after mild COVID-19. TCRdb analysed the 5' RACE reads with MiXCR anew, one entry per CDR3 protein. Of more than 55,000 distinct CDR3 sequences detected, more than 8% appear once; the ten largest clones hold about 1.1%. The sequencing sample was made of PBMCs or a T cell subset sorted from them (not recorded which). These TCRs come from a man between 18 and 35 years old who had mild COVID-19 (a few samples of this study predate the infection). Cell type and time point are not known. The CDR3 runs from the conserved cysteine through the conserved F or W. D genes are given only for firm matches. Expanded clones get a size class; other rows say once, few or many, or leave the size out.

v_call: TRBV29-1; d_call: -; clone_size: many; j_call: TRBJ2-1; cdr3_aa: CSVEADLAYEQFF; cdr3_nt: TGCAGCGTTGAAGCAGACTTAGCATATGAGCAGTTCTTC
v_call: TRBV7-2; d_call: -; clone_size: few; j_call: TRBJ2-5; cdr3_aa: CASSLGSGGQETQYF; cdr3_nt: TGTGCCAGCAGCTTAGGTTCGGGCGGCCAAGAGACCCAGTACTTC
v_call: TRBV7-3; d_call: TRBD2; clone_size: few; j_call: TRBJ2-3; cdr3_aa: CASSLPSGGTDTQYF; cdr3_nt: TGTGCCAGCAGCTTACCTAGCGGGGGGACAGATACGCAGTATTTT
v_call: TRBV5-5; d_call: -; clone_size: -; j_call: TRBJ2-1; cdr3_aa: CASSLAGYNRDEQFF; cdr3_nt: TGTGCCAGCAGCTTGGCGGGGTACAACCGCGATGAGCAGTTCTTC
v_call: TRBV7-2; d_call: -; clone_size: once; j_call: TRBJ1-5; cdr3_aa: CASSLASGYSNQPQHF; cdr3_nt: TGTGCCAGCAGCTTAGCATCGGGGTATAGCAATCAGCCCCAGCATTTT
v_call: TRBV6-2/TRBV6-3; d_call: -; clone_size: few; j_call: TRBJ2-3; cdr3_aa: CASSYGGGSTDTQYF; cdr3_nt: TGTGCCAGCAGTTACGGCGGGGGCAGCACAGATACGCAGTATTTT
v_call: TRBV12-3/TRBV12-4; d_call: -; clone_size: -; j_call: TRBJ1-2; cdr3_aa: CASSPRGGYGYTF; cdr3_nt: TGTGCCAGCAGCCCGAGGGGCGGCTATGGCTACACCTTC
v_call: TRBV12-3/TRBV12-4; d_call: -; clone_size: many; j_call: TRBJ1-5; cdr3_aa: CASSSIEVSGDYIQPQHF; cdr3_nt: TGTGCCAGCAGTTCTATAGAGGTATCAGGGGATTATATTCAGCCCCAGCATTTT
v_call: TRBV7-2; d_call: -; clone_size: -; j_call: TRBJ2-5; cdr3_aa: CASSQRQTQETQYF; cdr3_nt: TGTGCCAGCAGCCAACGACAGACACAAGAGACCCAGTACTTC
v_call: TRBV5-1; d_call: -; clone_size: few; j_call: TRBJ2-3; cdr3_aa: CASSRSGVGTDTQYF; cdr3_nt: TGCGCCAGCAGTCGCTCAGGGGTCGGCACAGATACGCAGTATTTT
v_call: TRBV20-1; d_call: -; clone_size: many; j_call: TRBJ2-3; cdr3_aa: CSARDLGGATTDTQYF; cdr3_nt: TGCAGTGCTAGGGACCTGGGGGGGGCAACCACAGATACGCAGTATTTT
v_call: TRBV4-3; d_call: TRBD1; clone_size: many; j_call: TRBJ2-7; cdr3_aa: CASSPRDRDRYGQYF; cdr3_nt: TGCGCCAGCAGCCCTAGGGACAGGGACCGATACGGGCAGTACTTC